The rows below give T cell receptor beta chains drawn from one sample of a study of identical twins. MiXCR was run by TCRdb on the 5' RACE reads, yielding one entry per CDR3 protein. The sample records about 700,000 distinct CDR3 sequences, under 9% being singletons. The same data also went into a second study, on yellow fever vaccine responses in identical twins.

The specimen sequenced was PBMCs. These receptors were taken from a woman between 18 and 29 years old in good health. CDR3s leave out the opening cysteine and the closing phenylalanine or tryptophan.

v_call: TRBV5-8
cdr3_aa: ASSLGDRGLYNEQF

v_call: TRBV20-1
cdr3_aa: SVPTEANYGYT

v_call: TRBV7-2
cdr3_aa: ASSLARRDSPLH

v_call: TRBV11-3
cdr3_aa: ASSSRRGDEQF

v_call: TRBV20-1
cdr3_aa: SALRQGTYNEQF

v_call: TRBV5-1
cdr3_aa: ASSQSWGGIDTQY

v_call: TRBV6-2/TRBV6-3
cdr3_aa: ASRNLDSSSYEQY

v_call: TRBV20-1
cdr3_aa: SASPPPDSSYNSPLH

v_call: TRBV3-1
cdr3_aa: ASNRQGGDTEAF

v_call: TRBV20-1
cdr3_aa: SALGRGSSYNEQF

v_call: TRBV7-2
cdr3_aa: ASSPDRLRETQY

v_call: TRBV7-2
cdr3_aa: ASSPRGAGGYEQY

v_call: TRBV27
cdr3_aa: ASSLGRGGDQY

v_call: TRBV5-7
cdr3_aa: ASRAGTIWTQY

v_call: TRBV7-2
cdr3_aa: ASKGGRLNTEAF

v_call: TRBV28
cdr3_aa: ASSNRGPSYEQY

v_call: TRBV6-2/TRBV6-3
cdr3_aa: ASSYPPPPTPSYNEQF

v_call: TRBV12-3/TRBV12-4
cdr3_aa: ASSWETDPSGANVLT

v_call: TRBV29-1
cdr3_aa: SVGVSSALNNEQF

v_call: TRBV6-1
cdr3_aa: ASSATGTSAYEQY

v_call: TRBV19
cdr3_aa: ASSKRQGAINNEQF

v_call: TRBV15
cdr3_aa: ATTIGGPTQETQY

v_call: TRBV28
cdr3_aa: ASSPVRGGADTQY

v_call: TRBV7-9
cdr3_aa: ASSLRGAGLNTGELF

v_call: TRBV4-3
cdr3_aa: ASSQARAVSYEQY

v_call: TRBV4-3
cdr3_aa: ASGDRNTGELF

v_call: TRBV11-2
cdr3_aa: ASSLLQGNEAF

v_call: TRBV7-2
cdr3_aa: ASSLRHPDNEQF

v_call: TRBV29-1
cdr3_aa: SVEVQGSYEQY

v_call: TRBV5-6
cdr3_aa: ASSPDLSYEQY

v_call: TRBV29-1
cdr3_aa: SAIPVDRRNYGYT

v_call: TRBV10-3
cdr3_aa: AIREPGQGPYEQY

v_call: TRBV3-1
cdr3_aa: ASSANPGAGYEQY

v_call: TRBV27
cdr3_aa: ASSSRQGRAF

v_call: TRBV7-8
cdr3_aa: ASSLSGGMNEQY

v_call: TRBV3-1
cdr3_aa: ASSPRTGVWSEQY

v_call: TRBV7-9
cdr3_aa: ASSLDSGPKSNEQF

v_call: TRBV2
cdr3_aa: ASSEDRGDIQY